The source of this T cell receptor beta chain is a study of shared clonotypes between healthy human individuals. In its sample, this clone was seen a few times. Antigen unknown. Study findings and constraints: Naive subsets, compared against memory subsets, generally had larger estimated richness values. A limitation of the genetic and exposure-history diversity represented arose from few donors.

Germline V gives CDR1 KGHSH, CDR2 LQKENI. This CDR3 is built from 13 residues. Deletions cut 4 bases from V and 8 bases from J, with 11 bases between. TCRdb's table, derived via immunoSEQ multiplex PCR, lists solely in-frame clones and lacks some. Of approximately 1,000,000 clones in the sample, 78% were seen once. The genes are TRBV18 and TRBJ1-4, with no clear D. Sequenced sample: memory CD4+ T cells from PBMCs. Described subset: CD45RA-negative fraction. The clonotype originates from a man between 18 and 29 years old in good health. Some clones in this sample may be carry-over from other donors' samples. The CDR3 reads CASSQADEEKLFF. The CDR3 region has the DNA TGTGCCAGCTCACAGGCAGACGAAGAAAAACTGTTTTTT.